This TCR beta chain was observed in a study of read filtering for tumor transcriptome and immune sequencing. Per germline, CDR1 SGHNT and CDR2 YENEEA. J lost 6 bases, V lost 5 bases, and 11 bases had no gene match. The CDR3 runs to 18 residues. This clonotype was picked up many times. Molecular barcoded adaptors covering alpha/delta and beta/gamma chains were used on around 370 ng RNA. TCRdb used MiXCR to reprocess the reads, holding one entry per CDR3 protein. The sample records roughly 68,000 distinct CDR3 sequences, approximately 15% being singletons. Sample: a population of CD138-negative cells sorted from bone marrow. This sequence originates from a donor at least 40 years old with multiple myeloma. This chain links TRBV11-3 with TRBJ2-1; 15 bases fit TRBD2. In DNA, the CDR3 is TGTGCCAGCAGCCCGTGGACTAGCGGGAGGGGAGGACTCAATGAGCAGTTCTTC. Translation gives CASSPWTSGRGGLNEQFF.